This T cell receptor beta chain is drawn from a study of vaccination and CD4 T cells after COVID-19. Study-level background: There were two doses of either BNT162b2 or mRNA-1273 vaccine given to participants. Study results and limitations: Researchers report that 304 of 307 vaccine-specific clones in convalescent patients proved spike mono-reactive. Convalescent patients' median share of reactive clones seen only post-vaccination was about 86%.

TCRdb re-called the PCR reads through MiXCR, storing one row per CDR3 protein. The table records some 18,000 distinct CDR3 sequences, 60% of them present only once. CDR3 length: 13 amino acids. Between the trimmed V and J ends, which lost 1 base and 4 bases, there was a span of 5 bases. The germline V gene has CDR1 MNHNS and CDR2 SASEGT. This clonotype was seen more than once but under ten times. Its antigen is unidentified. The source is a human donor who had recovered from COVID-19. The sequencing used CD4+ T cells from blood, collected after SARS-CoV-2 vaccination. This chain links TRBV6-1 with TRBJ1-5; TRBD1 is a possible D gene (5 bases). Here the CDR3 DNA reads TGTGCCAGCAGTGAAGGGGGGAATCAGCCCCAGCATTTT. The encoded protein is CASSEGGNQPQHF.